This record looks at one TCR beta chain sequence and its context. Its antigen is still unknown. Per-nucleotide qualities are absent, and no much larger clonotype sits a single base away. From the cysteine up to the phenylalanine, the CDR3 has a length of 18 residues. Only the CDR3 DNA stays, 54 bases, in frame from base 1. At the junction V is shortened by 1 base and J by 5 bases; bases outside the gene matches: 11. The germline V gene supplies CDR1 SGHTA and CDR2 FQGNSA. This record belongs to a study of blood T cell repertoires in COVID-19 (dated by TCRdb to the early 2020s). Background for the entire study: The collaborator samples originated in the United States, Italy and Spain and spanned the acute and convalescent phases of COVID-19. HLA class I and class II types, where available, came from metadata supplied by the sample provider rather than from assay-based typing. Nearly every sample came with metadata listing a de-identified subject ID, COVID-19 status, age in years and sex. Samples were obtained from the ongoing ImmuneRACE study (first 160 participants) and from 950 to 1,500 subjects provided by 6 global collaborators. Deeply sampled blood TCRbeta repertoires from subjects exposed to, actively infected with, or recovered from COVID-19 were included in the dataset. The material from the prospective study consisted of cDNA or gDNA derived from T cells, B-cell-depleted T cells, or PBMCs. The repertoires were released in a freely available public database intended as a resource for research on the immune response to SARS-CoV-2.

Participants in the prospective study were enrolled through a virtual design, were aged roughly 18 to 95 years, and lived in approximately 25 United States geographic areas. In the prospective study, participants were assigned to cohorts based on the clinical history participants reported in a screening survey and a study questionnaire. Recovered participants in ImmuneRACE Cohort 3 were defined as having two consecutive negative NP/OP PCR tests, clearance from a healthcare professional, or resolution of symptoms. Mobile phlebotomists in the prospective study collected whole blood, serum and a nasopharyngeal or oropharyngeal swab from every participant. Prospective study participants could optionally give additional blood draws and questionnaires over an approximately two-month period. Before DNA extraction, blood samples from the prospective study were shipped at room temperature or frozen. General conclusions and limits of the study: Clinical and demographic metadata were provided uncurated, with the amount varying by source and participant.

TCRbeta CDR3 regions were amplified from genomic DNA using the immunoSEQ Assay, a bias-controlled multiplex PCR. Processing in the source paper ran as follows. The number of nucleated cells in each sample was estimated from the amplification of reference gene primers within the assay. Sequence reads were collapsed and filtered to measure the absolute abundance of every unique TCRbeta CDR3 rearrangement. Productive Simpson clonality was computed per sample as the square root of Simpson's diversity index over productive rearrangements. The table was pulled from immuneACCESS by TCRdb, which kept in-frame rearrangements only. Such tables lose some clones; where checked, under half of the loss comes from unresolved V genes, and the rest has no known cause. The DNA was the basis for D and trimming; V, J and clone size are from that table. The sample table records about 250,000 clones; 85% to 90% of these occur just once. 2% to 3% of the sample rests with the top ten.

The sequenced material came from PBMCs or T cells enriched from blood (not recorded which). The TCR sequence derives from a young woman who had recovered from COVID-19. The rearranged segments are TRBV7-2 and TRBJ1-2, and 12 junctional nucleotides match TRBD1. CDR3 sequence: CASSLGVGTGGSRYGYTF. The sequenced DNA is TGTGCCAGCAGCTTAGGGGTTGGGACAGGGGGCAGTAGGTATGGCTACACCTTC. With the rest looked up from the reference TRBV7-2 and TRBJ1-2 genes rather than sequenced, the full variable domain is GAGVSQSPSNKVTEKGKDVELRCDPISGHTALYWYRQSLGQGLEFLIYFQGNSAPDKSGLPSDRFSAERTGGSVSTLTIQRTQQEDSAVYLCASSLGVGTGGSRYGYTFGSGTRLTVV.